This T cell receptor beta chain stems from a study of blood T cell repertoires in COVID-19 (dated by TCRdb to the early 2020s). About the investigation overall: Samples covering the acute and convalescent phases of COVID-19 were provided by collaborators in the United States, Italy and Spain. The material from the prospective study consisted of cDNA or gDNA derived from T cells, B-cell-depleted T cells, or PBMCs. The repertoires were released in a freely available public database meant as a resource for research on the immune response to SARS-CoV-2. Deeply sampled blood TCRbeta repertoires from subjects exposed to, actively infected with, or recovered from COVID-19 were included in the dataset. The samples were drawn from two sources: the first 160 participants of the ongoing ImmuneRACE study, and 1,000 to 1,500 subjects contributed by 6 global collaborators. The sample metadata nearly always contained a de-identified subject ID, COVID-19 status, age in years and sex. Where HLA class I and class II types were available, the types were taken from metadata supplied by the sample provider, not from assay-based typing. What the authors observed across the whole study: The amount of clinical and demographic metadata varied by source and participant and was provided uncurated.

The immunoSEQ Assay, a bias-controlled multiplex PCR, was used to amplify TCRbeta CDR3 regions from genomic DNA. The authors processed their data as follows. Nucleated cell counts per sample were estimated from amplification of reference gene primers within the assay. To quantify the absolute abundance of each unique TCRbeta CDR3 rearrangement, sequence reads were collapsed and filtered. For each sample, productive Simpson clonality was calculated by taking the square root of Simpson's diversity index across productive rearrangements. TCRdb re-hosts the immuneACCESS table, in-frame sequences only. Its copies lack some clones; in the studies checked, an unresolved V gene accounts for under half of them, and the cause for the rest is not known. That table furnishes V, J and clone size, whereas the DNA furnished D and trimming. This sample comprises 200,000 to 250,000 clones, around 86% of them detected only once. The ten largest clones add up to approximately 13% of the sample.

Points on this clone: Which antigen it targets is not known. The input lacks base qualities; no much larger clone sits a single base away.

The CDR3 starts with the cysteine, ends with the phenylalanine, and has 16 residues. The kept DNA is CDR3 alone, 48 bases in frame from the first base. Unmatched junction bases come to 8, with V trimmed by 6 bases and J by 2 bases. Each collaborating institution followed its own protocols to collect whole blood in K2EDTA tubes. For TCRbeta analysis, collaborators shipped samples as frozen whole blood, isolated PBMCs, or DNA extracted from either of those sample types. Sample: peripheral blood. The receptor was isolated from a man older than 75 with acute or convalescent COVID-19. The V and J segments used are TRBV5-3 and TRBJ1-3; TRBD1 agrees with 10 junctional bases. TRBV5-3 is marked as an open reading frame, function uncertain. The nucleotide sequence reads TGTGCCAGAATATGGTATGGACAGGGGGCTGGAAACACCATATATTTT. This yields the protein CARIWYGQGAGNTIYF.